These T cell receptor beta chains were read from a single sample in a study of a mutant IDH1 vaccine in newly diagnosed glioma. Only in-frame clones appear in the TCRdb table, and some are missing; sequencing was by immunoSEQ multiplex PCR. Counted here are under 90,000 clones, 79% occurring once; the ten biggest clones make up around 8.8%. Sequences were derived from PBMCs, sampled from a glioma patient treated with radiotherapy, temozolomide or both. The receptors were sampled from a man in his fifties or sixties with glioma. The CDR3 runs from the conserved cysteine through the conserved F or W. A D gene is named only where the DNA matches it firmly. Only part of the rows carry a size: once, few, many, or a class if the clone is expanded.

>TRBV6-6|TRBJ1-2|NA|NA
TGTGCCAGCACTGGTCCTAACTATGGCTACACCTTC
CASTGPNYGYTF
>TRBV5-1|TRBJ2-2|once|TRBD2
TGCGCCAGCCTCCCGGTGAGCGGGGGGGCGAACGGGGAGCTGTTTTTT
CASLPVSGGANGELFF
>TRBV11-3|TRBJ2-3|NA|NA
TGTGCCAGCAGCTTAGGAGATACGCAGTATTTT
CASSLGDTQYF
>TRBV7-2|TRBJ2-3|NA|NA
TGTGCCAGCAGCTTAAATCCAGATACGCAGTATTTT
CASSLNPDTQYF
>TRBV5-4|TRBJ2-3|NA|NA
TGTGCCAGCAGCCTGGCTGCCAGCACAGATACGCAGTATTTT
CASSLAASTDTQYF
>TRBV7-9|TRBJ2-1|NA|TRBD2
TGTGCCAGCAGCTCACGACTCGCGCGGGGGGGTTACAATGAGCAGTTCTTC
CASSSRLARGGYNEQFF
>TRBV29-1|TRBJ2-2|NA|TRBD1
TGCAGCGCCCGACAGGGCGGTGACGGGGAGCTGTTTTTT
CSARQGGDGELFF
>TRBV30|TRBJ1-1|few|NA
TGTGCCTGGAGTGTTCTTGCATCAGAACAGGACACTGAAGCTTTCTTT
CAWSVLASEQDTEAFF
>TRBV7-3|TRBJ2-1|NA|TRBD1
TGTGCCAGCGGCAAGACAGGGGGCAATGAGCAGTTCTTC
CASGKTGGNEQFF
>TRBV5-6|TRBJ1-1|NA|NA
TGTGCCAGCAGCTTGGCGGGGAGGAACACTGAAGCTTTCTTT
CASSLAGRNTEAFF
>TRBV25-1|TRBJ1-2|NA|NA
TGTGCCAGCAGTGAATATATAGGGGATGGCTACACCTTC
CASSEYIGDGYTF
>TRBV7-2|TRBJ2-7|NA|NA
TGTGCCAGCAGCTCGACCGGGCAGGGCTACGAGCAGTACTTC
CASSSTGQGYEQYF
>TRBV30|TRBJ1-1|few|TRBD1
TGTGCCTGGAGTGGAGGACAGGAGAACACTGAAGCTTTCTTT
CAWSGGQENTEAFF
>TRBV30|TRBJ2-7|NA|NA
TGTGCCTGGTCCCTGAGGGGGGGTGACTCCTACGAGCAGTACTTC
CAWSLRGGDSYEQYF
>TRBV7-3|TRBJ1-4|once|NA
TGTGCCAGCAGCTCTCCCGGGAACGATGAAAAACTGTTTTTT
CASSSPGNDEKLFF
>TRBV5-4|TRBJ1-3|NA|NA
TGTGCCAGCAGCTCCCGATTCGACAGCCAGGGACCACATTTT
CASSSRFDSQGPHF
>TRBV7-2|TRBJ2-1|NA|TRBD2
TGTGCCAGCGGTTCTAGCGGGGGCTCCTACAATGAGCAGTTCTTC
CASGSSGGSYNEQFF